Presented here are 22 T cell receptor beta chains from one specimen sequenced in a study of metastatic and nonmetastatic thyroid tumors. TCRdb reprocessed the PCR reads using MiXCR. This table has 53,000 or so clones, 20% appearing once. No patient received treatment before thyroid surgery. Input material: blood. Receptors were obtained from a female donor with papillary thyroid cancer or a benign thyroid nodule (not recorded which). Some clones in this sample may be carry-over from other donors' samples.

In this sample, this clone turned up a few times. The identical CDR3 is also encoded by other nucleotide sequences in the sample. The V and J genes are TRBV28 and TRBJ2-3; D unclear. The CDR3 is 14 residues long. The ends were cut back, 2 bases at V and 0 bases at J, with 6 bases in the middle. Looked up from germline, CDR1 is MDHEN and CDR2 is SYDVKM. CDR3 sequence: CASSLRGSTDTQYF. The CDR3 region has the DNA TGTGCCAGCAGTTTACGAGGTAGCACAGATACGCAGTATTTT.

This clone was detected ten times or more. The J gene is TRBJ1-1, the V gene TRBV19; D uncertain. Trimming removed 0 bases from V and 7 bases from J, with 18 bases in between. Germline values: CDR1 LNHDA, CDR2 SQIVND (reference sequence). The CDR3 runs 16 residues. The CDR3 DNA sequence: TGTGCCAGTAGTATAGACGACGCTACCTTTGGCGGTGAAGCTTTCTTT. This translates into CASSIDDATFGGEAFF.

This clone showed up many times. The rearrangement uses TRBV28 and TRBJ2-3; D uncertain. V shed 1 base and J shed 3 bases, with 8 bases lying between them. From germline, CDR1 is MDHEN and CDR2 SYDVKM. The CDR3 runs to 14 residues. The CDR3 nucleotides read TGTGCCAGCAGTTTATATCTGGGTACAGATACGCAGTATTTT. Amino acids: CASSLYLGTDTQYF.

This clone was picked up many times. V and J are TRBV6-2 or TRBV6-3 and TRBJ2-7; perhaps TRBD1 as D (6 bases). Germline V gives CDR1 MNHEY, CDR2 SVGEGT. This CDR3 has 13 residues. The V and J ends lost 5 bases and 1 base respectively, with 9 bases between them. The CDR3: CASSRGQSYEQYF. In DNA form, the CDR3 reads TGTGCCAGCAGTCGAGGACAGTCCTACGAGCAGTACTTC.

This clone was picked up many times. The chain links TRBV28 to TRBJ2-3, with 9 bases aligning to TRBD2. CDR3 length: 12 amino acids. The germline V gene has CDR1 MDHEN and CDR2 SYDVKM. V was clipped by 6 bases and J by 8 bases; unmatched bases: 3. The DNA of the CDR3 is TGTGCCAGCAGGCGGGGGGGGGTTACGCAGTATTTT. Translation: CASRRGGVTQYF. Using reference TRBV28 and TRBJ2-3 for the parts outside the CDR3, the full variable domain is DVKVTQSSRYLVKRTGEKVFLECVQDMDHENMFWYRQDPGLGLRLIYFSYDVKMKEKGDIPEGYSVSREKKERFSLILESASTNQTSMYLCASRRGGVTQYFGPGTRLTVL.

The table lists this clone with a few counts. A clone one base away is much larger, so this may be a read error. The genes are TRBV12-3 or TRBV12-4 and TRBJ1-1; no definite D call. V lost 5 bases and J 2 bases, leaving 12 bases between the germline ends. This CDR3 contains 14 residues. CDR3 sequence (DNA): TGTGCCAGCAGTCCCTTTTTAGTAAACACTGAAGCTTTCTTT. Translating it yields CASSPFLVNTEAFF.

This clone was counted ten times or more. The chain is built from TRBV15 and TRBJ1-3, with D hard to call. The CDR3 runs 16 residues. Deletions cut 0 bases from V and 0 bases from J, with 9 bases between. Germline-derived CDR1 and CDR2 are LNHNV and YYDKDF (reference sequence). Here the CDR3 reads CATSRDQPSSGNTIYF. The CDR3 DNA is TGTGCCACCAGCAGAGATCAGCCAAGCTCTGGAAACACCATATATTTT.

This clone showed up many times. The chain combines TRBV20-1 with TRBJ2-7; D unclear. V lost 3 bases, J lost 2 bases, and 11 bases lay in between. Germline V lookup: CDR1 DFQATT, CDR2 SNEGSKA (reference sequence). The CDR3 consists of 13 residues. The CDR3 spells CSASPRVAYEQYF. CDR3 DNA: TGCAGTGCTAGCCCAAGGGTAGCCTACGAGCAGTACTTC.

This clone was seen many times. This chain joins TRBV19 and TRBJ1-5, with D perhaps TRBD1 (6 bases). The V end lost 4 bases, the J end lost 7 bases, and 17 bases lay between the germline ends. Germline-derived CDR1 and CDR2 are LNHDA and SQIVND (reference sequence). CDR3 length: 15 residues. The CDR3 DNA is TGTGCCAGTAGTACAGGGCCTCAGGGGAAGCAGCCCCAGCATTTT. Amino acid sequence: CASSTGPQGKQPQHF. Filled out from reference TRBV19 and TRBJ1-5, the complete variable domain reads DGGITQSPKYLFRKEGQNVTLSCEQNLNHDAMYWYRQDPGQGLRLIYYSQIVNDFQKGDIAEGYSVSREKKESFPLTVTSAQKNPTAFYLCASSTGPQGKQPQHFGDGTRLSIL.

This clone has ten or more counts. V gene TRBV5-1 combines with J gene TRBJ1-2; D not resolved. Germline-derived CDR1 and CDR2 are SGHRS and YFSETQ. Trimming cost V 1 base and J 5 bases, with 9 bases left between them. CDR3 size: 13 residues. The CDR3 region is CASSLRPGYGYTF. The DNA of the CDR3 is TGCGCCAGCAGCTTGAGGCCCGGATATGGCTACACCTTC.

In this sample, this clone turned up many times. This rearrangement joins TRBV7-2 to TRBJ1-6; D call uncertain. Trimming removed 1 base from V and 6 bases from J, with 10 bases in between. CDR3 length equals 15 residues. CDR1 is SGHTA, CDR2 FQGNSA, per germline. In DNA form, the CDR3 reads TGTGCCAGCAGCTTAGATACAGCTTTTAATTCACCCCTCCACTTT. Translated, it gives CASSLDTAFNSPLHF.

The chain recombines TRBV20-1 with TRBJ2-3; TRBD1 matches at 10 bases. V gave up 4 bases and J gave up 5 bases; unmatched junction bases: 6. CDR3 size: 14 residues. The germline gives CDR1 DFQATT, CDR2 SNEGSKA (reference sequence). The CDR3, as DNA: TGCAGTGCTACCGACAGGGGGCAGGGAGATACGCAGTATTTT. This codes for CSATDRGQGDTQYF.

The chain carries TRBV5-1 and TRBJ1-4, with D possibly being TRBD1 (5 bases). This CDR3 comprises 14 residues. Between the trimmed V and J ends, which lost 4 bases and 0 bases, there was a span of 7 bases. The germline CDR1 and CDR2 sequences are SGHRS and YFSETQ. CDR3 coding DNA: TGCGCCAGCAGCCAGACAGCAACTAATGAAAAACTGTTTTTT. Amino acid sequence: CASSQTATNEKLFF.

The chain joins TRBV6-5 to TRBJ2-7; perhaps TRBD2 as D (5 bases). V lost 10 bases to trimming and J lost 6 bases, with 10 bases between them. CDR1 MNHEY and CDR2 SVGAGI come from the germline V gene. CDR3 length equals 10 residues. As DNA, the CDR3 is TGTGCCACGGCAGAGGGCGAGCAGTACTTC. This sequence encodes CATAEGEQYF.

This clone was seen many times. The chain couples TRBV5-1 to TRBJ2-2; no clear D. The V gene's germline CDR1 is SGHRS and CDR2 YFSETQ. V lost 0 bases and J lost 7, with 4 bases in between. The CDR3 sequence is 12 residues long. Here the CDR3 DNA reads TGCGCCAGCAGCTTGGACTTCGGGGAGCTGTTTTTT. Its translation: CASSLDFGELFF.

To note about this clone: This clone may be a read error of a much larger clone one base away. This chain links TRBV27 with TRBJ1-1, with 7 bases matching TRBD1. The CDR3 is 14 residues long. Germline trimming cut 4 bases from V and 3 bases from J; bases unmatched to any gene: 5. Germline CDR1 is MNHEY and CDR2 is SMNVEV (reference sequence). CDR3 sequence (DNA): TGTGCCAGCAGTTCCTCAACAGGGGACACTGAAGCTTTCTTT. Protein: CASSSSTGDTEAFF.

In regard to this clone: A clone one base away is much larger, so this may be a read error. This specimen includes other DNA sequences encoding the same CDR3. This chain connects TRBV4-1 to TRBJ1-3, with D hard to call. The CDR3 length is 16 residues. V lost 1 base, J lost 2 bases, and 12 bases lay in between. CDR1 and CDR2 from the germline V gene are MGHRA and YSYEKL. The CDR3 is CASSQVATAAGNTIYF. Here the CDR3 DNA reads TGCGCCAGCAGCCAAGTCGCTACAGCTGCTGGAAACACCATATATTTT.

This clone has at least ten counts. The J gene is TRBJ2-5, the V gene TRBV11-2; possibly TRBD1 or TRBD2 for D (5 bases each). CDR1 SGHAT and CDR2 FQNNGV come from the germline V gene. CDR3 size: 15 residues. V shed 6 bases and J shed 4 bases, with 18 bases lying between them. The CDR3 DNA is TGTGCCAGCAGTGGAAGGGGAGATGAGAGAGAGACCCAGTACTTC. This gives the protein CASSGRGDERETQYF.

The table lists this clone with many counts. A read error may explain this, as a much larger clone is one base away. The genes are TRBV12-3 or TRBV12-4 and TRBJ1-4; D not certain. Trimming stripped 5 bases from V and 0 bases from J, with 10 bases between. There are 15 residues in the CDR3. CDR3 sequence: CASSQSSATNEKLFF. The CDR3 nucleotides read TGTGCCAGCAGTCAGTCCTCGGCAACTAATGAAAAACTGTTTTTT.

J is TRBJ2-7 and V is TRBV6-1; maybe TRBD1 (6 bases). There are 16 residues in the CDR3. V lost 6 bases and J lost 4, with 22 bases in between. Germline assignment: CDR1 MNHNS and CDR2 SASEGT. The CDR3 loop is CASREQQQGFVYEQYF. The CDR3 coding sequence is TGTGCCAGCAGGGAGCAGCAACAGGGATTCGTGTACGAGCAGTACTTC.

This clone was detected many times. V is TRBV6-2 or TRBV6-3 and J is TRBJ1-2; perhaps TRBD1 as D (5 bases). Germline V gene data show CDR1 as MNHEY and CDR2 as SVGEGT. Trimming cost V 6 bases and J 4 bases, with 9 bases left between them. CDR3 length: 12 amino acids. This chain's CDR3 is CASSADSYGYTF. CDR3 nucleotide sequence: TGTGCCAGCAGCGCAGACAGCTATGGCTACACCTTC.

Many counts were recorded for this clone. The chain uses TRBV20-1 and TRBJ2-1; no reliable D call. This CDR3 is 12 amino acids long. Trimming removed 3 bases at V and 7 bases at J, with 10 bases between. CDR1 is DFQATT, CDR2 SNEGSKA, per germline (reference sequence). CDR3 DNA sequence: TGCAGTGCTAGGAGTAGCTGGAATGAGCAGTTCTTC. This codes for CSARSSWNEQFF.